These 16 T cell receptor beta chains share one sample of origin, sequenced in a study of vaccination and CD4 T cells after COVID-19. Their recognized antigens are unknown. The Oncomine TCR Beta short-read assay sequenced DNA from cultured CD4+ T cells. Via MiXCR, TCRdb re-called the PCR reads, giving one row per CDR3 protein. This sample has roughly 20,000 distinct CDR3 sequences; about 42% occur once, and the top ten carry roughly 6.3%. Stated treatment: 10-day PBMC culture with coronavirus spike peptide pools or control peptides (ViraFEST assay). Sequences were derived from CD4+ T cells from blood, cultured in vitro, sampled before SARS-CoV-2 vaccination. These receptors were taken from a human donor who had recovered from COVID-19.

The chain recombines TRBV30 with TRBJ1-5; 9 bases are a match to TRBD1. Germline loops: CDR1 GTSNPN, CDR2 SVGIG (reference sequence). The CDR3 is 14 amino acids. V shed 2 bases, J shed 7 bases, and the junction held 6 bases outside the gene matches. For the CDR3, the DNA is TGTGCCTGGAGTCAGGACAGGGGAGAACAGCCCCAGCATTTT. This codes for CAWSQDRGEQPQHF.

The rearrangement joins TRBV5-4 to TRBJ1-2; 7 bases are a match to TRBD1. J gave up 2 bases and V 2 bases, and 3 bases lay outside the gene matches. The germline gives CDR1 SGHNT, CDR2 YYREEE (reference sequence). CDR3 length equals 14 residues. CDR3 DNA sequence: TGTGCCAGCAGCTTATCGGACAGGAACTATGGCTACACCTTC. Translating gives CASSLSDRNYGYTF.

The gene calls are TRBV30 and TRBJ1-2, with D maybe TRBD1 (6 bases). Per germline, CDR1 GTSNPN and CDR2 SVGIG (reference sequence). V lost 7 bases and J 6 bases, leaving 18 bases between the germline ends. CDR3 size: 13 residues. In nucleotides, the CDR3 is TGTGCCTCACTAGGGGACATCGGAGATGGCTACACCTTC. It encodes CASLGDIGDGYTF.

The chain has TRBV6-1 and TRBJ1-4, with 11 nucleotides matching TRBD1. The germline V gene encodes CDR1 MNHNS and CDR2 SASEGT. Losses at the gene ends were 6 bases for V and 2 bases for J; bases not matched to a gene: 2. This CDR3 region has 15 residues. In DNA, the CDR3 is TGTGCCAGCAGGGACAGGGGGCTGACTAATGAAAAACTGTTTTTT. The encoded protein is CASRDRGLTNEKLFF.

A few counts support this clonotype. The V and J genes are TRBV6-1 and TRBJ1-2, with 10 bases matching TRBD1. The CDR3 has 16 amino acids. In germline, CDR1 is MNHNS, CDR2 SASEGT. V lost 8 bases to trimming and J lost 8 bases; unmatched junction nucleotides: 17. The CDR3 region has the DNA TGTGCCAGCCTCGGGACAGGGGCCGCGACTTCACAGGGCTACACCTTC. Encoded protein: CASLGTGAATSQGYTF.

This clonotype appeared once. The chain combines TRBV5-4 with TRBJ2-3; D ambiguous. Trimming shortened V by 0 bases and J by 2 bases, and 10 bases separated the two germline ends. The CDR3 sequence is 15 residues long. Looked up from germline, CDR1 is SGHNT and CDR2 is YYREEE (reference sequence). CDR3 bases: TGTGCCAGCAGCTTGGAACCCGTAACCACAGATACGCAGTATTTT. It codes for CASSLEPVTTDTQYF. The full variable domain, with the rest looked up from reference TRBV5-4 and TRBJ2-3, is ETGVTQSPTHLIKTRGQQVTLRCSSQSGHNTVSWYQQALGQGPQFIFQYYREEENGRGNFPPRFSGLQFPNYSSELNVNALELDDSALYLCASSLEPVTTDTQYFGPGTRLTVL.

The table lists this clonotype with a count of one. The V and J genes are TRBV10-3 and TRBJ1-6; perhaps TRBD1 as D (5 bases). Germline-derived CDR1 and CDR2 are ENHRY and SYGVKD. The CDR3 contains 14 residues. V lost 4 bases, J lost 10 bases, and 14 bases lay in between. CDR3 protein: CAISATGGDSPLHF. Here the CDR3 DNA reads TGTGCCATCAGTGCGACGGGGGGTGACTCACCCCTCCACTTT.

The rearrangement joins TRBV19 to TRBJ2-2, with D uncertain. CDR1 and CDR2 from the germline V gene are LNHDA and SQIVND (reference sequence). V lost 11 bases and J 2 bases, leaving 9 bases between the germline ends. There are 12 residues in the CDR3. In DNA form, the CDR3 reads TGTGCCGTTAAAAGCAACACCGGGGAGCTGTTTTTT. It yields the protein CAVKSNTGELFF.

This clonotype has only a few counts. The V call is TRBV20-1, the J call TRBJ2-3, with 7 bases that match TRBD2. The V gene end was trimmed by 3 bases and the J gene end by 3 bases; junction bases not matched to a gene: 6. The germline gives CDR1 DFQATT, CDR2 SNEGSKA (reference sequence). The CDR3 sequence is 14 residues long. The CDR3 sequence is CSARAGERTDTQYF. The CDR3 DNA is TGCAGTGCTAGGGCGGGAGAGAGGACAGATACGCAGTATTTT.

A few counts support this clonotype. The CDR3 loop is CSARVPGQLNTEAFF. CDR3 in DNA: TGCAGTGCTAGAGTACCGGGACAGCTGAACACTGAAGCTTTCTTT. This rearrangement joins TRBV20-1 to TRBJ1-1, with 7 bases aligning to TRBD1. The germline V gene has CDR1 DFQATT and CDR2 SNEGSKA (reference sequence). V lost 1 base to trimming and J lost 0 bases; unmatched junction nucleotides: 5. This CDR3 has 15 residues.

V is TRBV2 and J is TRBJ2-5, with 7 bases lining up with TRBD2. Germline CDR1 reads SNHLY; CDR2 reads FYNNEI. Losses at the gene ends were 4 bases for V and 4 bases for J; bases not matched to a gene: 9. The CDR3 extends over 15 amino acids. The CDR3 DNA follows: TGTGCCAGCAGTGCCCTCCGGGGGGAGGCAGAGACCCAGTACTTC. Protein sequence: CASSALRGEAETQYF.

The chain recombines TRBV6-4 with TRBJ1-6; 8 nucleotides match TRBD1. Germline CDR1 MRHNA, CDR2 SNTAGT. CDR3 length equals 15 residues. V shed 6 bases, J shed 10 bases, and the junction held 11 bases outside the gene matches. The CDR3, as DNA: TGTGCCAGCAGCCCCGAGGGGACAGGTCCCTCACCCCTCCACTTT. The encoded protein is CASSPEGTGPSPLHF.

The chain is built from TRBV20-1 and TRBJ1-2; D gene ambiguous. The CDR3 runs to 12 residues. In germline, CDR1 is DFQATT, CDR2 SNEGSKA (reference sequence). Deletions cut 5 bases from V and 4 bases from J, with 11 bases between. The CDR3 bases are TGCAGTGCTCGGCTAGCCCCCTATGGCTACACCTTC. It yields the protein CSARLAPYGYTF.

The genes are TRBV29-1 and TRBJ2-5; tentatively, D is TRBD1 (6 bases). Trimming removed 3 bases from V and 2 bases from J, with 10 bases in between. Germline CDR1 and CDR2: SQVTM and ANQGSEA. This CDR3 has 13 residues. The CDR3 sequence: CSVEDRVQETQYF. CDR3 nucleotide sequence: TGCAGCGTTGAGGACAGAGTACAAGAGACCCAGTACTTC.

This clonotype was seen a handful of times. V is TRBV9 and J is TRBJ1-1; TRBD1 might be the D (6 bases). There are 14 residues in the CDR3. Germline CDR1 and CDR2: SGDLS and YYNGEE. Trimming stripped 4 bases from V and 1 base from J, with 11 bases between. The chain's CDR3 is CASSPQGPNTEAFF. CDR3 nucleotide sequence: TGTGCCAGCAGCCCACAGGGACCGAACACTGAAGCTTTCTTT.

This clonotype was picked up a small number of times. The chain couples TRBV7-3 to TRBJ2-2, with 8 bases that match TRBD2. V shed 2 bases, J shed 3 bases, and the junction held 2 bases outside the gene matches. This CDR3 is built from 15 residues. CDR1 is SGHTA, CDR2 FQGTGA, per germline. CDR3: CASSLYGGDTGELFF. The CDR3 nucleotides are TGTGCCAGCAGCTTATACGGGGGGGACACCGGGGAGCTGTTTTTT.